Shown below are 5 T cell receptor beta chains from a single sample sequenced in a study of cytotoxic CD8 clonotypes in ibrutinib-treated CLL. Sequencing was performed with immunoSEQ multiplex PCR; in TCRdb, only in-frame clones are kept and a portion is missing. The sample holds some 300,000 clones, around four fifths seen once. The specimen comprised PBMCs, sampled before ibrutinib treatment. These receptors were collected from a human donor with chronic lymphocytic leukemia.

The chain combines TRBV27 with TRBJ1-2, with D possibly matching TRBD1 (5 bases). The CDR3 length is 14 residues. Trimming removed 6 bases from V and 6 bases from J, with 17 bases in between. Germline loops: CDR1 MNHEY, CDR2 SMNVEV (reference sequence). In nucleotides, the CDR3 is TGTGCCAGCAGCTCGCAGGGCGCGAGGAATGGCTACACCTTC. It yields the protein CASSSQGARNGYTF.

This clone was detected only a few times. The CDR3 DNA follows: TGTGCCAGCAGAAACACAGGGGGCGGCACTAATGAAAAACTGTTTTTT. This encodes CASRNTGGGTNEKLFF. This chain uses TRBV28 with TRBJ1-4; TRBD1 aligns across 9 bases. The ends lost 6 bases at V and 2 bases at J; junction bases unmatched: 7. The CDR3 extends over 16 amino acids. Per the germline V gene, CDR1 is MDHEN and CDR2 is SYDVKM.

V usage is TRBV5-6 and J usage is TRBJ2-7; D unclear. V shed 2 bases and J shed 4 bases, with 16 bases lying between them. CDR3 length equals 15 residues. CDR1 and CDR2 (germline): SGHDT, YYEEEE. The CDR3 DNA reads as TGTGCCAGCAGCTTTGGGGTCGCTGGAGTGTACGAGCAGTACTTC. This gives the protein CASSFGVAGVYEQYF.

This chain uses TRBV10-3 with TRBJ2-2; D gene unclear. V lost 10 bases and J lost 6, with 18 bases in between. CDR1 and CDR2 from the germline V gene are ENHRY and SYGVKD. The CDR3 covers 14 residues. The CDR3 DNA reads as TGTGCCACCAAGACCCGTAAGGGCTCCGGGGAGCTGTTTTTT. This gives the protein CATKTRKGSGELFF.

V usage is TRBV7-6 and J usage is TRBJ2-7, with 10 bases identical to TRBD1. The CDR3 has 13 residues. Unmatched junction bases numbered 3, after V lost 5 bases and J lost 5 bases. Germline V gives CDR1 SGHVS, CDR2 FNYEAQ. CDR3 DNA sequence: TGTGCCAGCAGCCAGGGGACAGGGGACGAGCAGTACTTC. This gives the protein CASSQGTGDEQYF.